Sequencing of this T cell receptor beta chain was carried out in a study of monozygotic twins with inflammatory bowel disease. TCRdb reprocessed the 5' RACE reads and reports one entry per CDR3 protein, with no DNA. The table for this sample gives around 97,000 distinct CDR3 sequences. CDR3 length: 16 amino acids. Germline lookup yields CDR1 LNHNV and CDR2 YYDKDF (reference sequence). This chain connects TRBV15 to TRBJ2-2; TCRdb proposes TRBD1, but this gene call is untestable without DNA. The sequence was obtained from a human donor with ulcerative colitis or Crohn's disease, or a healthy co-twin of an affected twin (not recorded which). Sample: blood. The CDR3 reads CATSKGTGANTGELFF.